These T cell receptor beta chains were read from a single sample in a study of high-grade serous ovarian cancer treatment subgroups. Generated by immunoSEQ multiplex PCR, the TCRdb table keeps only in-frame clones and is missing some. In the table there are some 310 clones, 77% of which are singletons. What was sequenced was tumor tissue. The receptors here all came from a human donor with high-grade serous ovarian cancer. Each CDR3 is given with its conserved first and last residue. The D gene is left open where the match is weak. Not all rows give a size; the values are once, few, many and, for expanded clones, a class.

cdr3_aa	cdr3_nt	d_call	j_call	clone_size	v_call
CASSWGQMYEQYF	TGTGCCAGCAGCTGGGGACAGATGTACGAGCAGTACTTC	TRBD1	TRBJ2-7	few	TRBV7-2
CASSPMGRGQGDGGETQYF	TGTGCCAGTAGTCCCATGGGGAGGGGACAGGGCGACGGCGGAGAGACCCAGTACTTC	TRBD1	TRBJ2-5	.	TRBV19
CASTFDRKNIQYF	TGTGCCAGCACCTTCGACAGGAAAAACATTCAGTACTTC	.	TRBJ2-4	.	TRBV2
CASSLGYSEHEKLFF	TGTGCCAGCAGCTTAGGGTACAGTGAACATGAAAAACTGTTTTTT	.	TRBJ1-4	.	TRBV7-2
CASSNPGDSFEQYF	TGTGCCAGTAGTAATCCAGGGGATAGTTTCGAGCAGTACTTC	.	TRBJ2-7	.	TRBV19
CASSRTLPGTGELFF	TGTGCCAGCAGCCGAACGCTCCCTGGGACCGGGGAGCTGTTTTTT	.	TRBJ2-2	.	TRBV5-4
CASSLQGAGGYTF	TGTGCCAGCAGTTTACAGGGGGCAGGGGGCTACACCTTC	TRBD1	TRBJ1-2	.	TRBV27
CATSRGGASGVQETQYF	TGTGCCACCAGCAGGGGGGGGGCTAGCGGGGTCCAAGAGACCCAGTACTTC	TRBD2	TRBJ2-5	.	TRBV15
CASSRPVGLDEQYF	TGTGCCAGCAGTCGGCCCGTGGGGTTAGACGAGCAGTACTTC	.	TRBJ2-7	.	TRBV6-6
CASSLGTGGLYEQYF	TGTGCTAGCAGCTTGGGGACAGGGGGGCTTTACGAGCAGTACTTC	TRBD1	TRBJ2-7	.	TRBV7-7
CASSLLQASTDTQYF	TGTGCCAGCAGCTTGTTACAGGCCAGCACAGATACGCAGTATTTT	.	TRBJ2-3	.	TRBV5-4
CSVENQGTEQFF	TGCAGCGTTGAGAATCAGGGCACTGAGCAGTTCTTC	.	TRBJ2-1	.	TRBV29-1
CASSIRLFMAYEQYF	TGTGCCAGTAGTATAAGACTTTTCATGGCCTATGAGCAGTACTTC	.	TRBJ2-7	few	TRBV19
CASSTDGNTEAFF	TGTGCCAGCAGCACGGACGGGAACACTGAAGCTTTCTTT	.	TRBJ1-1	.	TRBV7-3
CSVVTTMGYEQYF	TGCAGCGTTGTGACCACCATGGGGTACGAGCAGTACTTC	.	TRBJ2-7	.	TRBV29-1
CATQEGGVETQYF	TGTGCCACCCAAGAAGGGGGTGTCGAGACCCAGTACTTC	.	TRBJ2-5	.	TRBV6-1
CASSYSRGQEFYGYTF	TGTGCCAGCAGTTACTCGAGGGGACAGGAATTCTATGGCTACACCTTC	TRBD1	TRBJ1-2	.	TRBV6-6